Below, 10 T cell receptor beta chains from the same sample are listed, as sequenced in a study of T cells in narcolepsy. Data came from immunoSEQ multiplex PCR; TCRdb stores just in-frame clones and leaves some out. The table includes about 33,000 clones, approximately 80% detected once. The source material was CD45RA- memory CD4+ T cells from PBMCs. These receptors were collected from a human donor with narcolepsy.

The rearrangement links TRBV5-1 to TRBJ1-6; D might be TRBD1 (5 bases). The CDR3 covers 15 residues. With 0 bases removed from V and 9 bases from J, the gap between germline ends came to 13 bases. Germline V gene sequence: CDR1 SGHRS, CDR2 YFSETQ. The CDR3 bases are TGCGCCAGCAGCTTGGATCCAGGGCGAGGTTCACCCCTCCACTTT. Its protein is CASSLDPGRGSPLHF.

The chain links TRBV4-2 to TRBJ1-2; 9 bases fit TRBD1. V lost 3 bases, J lost 3 bases, and 5 bases stayed unmatched. Germline loops: CDR1 LGHNA, CDR2 YNFKEQ. This CDR3 has 15 amino acids. CDR3 residues: CASSHGTGKDYGYTF. The CDR3 DNA sequence: TGTGCCAGCAGCCACGGGACAGGGAAGGACTATGGCTACACCTTC.

The V call is TRBV6-1, the J call TRBJ1-2; no reliable D call. Germline V lookup: CDR1 MNHNS, CDR2 SASEGT. This CDR3 comprises 11 residues. Trimming took off 1 base at V and 13 bases at J, with 10 bases between the two ends. The CDR3 is CASSEDSPATF. The DNA for the CDR3 is TGTGCCAGCAGTGAAGACTCACCGGCCACCTTC.

The chain links TRBV30 to TRBJ1-2; D might be TRBD1 (5 bases). V lost 4 bases and J lost 6, with 15 bases in between. The CDR3 has 13 residues. The V gene's germline CDR1 is GTSNPN and CDR2 SVGIG (reference sequence). CDR3 DNA sequence: TGTGCCTGGATAGTGACGTTGGGGCATGGCTACACCTTC. Translation: CAWIVTLGHGYTF.

The chain is built from TRBV19 and TRBJ1-2; no clear D gene. This CDR3 region has 14 residues. The ends were cut back, 4 bases at V and 4 bases at J, with 13 bases in the middle. In germline, CDR1 is LNHDA, CDR2 SQIVND (reference sequence). CDR3 DNA sequence: TGTGCCAGTAGTACGTCTCCAGATAGCTATGGCTACACCTTC. Protein product: CASSTSPDSYGYTF.

This chain uses TRBV4-2 with TRBJ2-1; perhaps TRBD1 as D (5 bases). This CDR3 region has 13 residues. The V end lost 4 bases, the J end lost 4 bases, and 8 bases lay between the germline ends. Germline V gene data show CDR1 as LGHNA and CDR2 as YNFKEQ. Here the CDR3 DNA reads TGTGCCAGCAGCCTCCAGGGTTACAATGAGCAGTTCTTC. This codes for CASSLQGYNEQFF.

The CDR3 DNA follows: TGTGCCAGCAGTTCCAATCTTAGAGACAATGAGCAGTTCTTC. Its translation: CASSSNLRDNEQFF. The chain links TRBV27 to TRBJ2-1; D call uncertain. In germline, CDR1 is MNHEY, CDR2 SMNVEV (reference sequence). CDR3 length: 14 residues. Deletions cut 4 bases from V and 5 bases from J, with 12 bases between.

The rearrangement uses TRBV7-3 and TRBJ2-2, with 8 bases aligning to TRBD1. This CDR3 region has 15 residues. Germline V gene sequence: CDR1 SGHTA, CDR2 FQGTGA. V lost 3 bases and J lost 1; bases outside the gene matches: 1. CDR3 DNA: TGTGCCAGCAGCTTGGGGACAGGGAACACCGGGGAGCTGTTTTTT. Amino acids: CASSLGTGNTGELFF.

The V and J genes are TRBV7-9 and TRBJ2-1, with 7 positions matching TRBD1. After removal of 1 base from V and 10 bases from J, the junction contained 7 bases not matched to a gene. The CDR3 sequence is 14 residues long. Germline V lookup: CDR1 SEHNR, CDR2 FQNEAQ (reference sequence). CDR3 amino acids: CASSLGQGVGEQFF. For the CDR3, the DNA is TGTGCCAGCAGCTTAGGCCAGGGGGTAGGGGAGCAGTTCTTC.

V gene TRBV5-1 combines with J gene TRBJ2-1; D is possibly TRBD2 (7 bases). This CDR3 is built from 16 residues. Germline loops: CDR1 SGHRS, CDR2 YFSETQ. V lost 2 bases, J lost 4 bases, and 16 bases lay in between. In nucleotides, the CDR3 is TGCGCCAGCAGCTTTGACGGGGGGCAACCATACAATGAGCAGTTCTTC. Translating it yields CASSFDGGQPYNEQFF.